The 13 T cell receptor beta chains listed next were all sequenced from one sample in a study of human T cells and chemical hapten exposure. TCRdb re-analysed the RACE reads in MiXCR, keeping a single row per CDR3 protein. The data show about 98,000 distinct CDR3 sequences, more than 10% seen once. The time point here: pre-sensitization, week 0. Noted treatment: therapeutic diphenylcyclopropenone sensitization with weekly scalp DPC. The source was whole blood, collected in connection with sensitization to the hapten diphenylcyclopropenone (DPC). The receptors were gathered from a woman between 55 and 75 years old with alopecia areata. Some clones in this sample may be carry-over from other donors' samples.

This clonotype was observed many times. The gene calls are TRBV6-5 and TRBJ1-4; D remains unclear. The CDR3 loop spans 16 amino acids. Germline CDR1 reads MNHEY; CDR2 reads SVGAGI. Trimming left V 9 bases short and J 7 bases short, with 24 bases between. In nucleotides, the CDR3 is TGTGCCAGTAGCCCCGCCGCTGGGGTAAAGGGTGAAAAACTGTTTTTT. Protein product: CASSPAAGVKGEKLFF.

This clonotype appeared a few times. The chain joins TRBV18 to TRBJ2-7; no reliable D call. Per the germline V gene, CDR1 is KGHSH and CDR2 is LQKENI. Trimming took off 0 bases at V and 4 bases at J, with 10 bases between the two ends. The CDR3 spans 14 residues. CDR3 sequence: CASSPPGLGYEQYF. CDR3 DNA: TGTGCCAGCTCACCACCAGGGCTGGGGTACGAGCAGTACTTC.

V is TRBV30 and J is TRBJ1-6; possible D gene TRBD1, 5 bases. CDR1 and CDR2 (germline): GTSNPN, SVGIG (reference sequence). The CDR3 is 14 amino acids. Deletions cut 0 bases from V and 14 bases from J, with 17 bases between. The DNA for the CDR3 is TGTGCCTGGAGTGTGGGTATGATTCAGGGCGCCCTCCACTTT. It translates to CAWSVGMIQGALHF.

This clonotype has a count of ten or more. The chain couples TRBV6-1 to TRBJ2-1; D not resolved. The V gene's germline CDR1 is MNHNS and CDR2 SASEGT. This CDR3 is built from 22 residues. The V gene lost 4 bases and the J gene lost 3 bases, with 34 bases spanning the gap. The CDR3 is CASSVAALVSEFGSQYYNEQFF. In DNA, the CDR3 is TGTGCCAGCAGTGTCGCAGCCCTTGTTTCAGAGTTCGGGTCGCAGTACTACAATGAGCAGTTCTTC.

About this clonotype itself: This clone may be a read error of a much larger clone one base away. The chain combines TRBV5-4 with TRBJ2-5; 10 nucleotides line up with TRBD2. This CDR3 is built from 17 residues. CDR1 and CDR2 (germline): SGHNT, YYREEE (reference sequence). The CDR3 here is CASSLGLAGGTREIQYF. The DNA for the CDR3 is TGTGCCAGCAGCTTGGGATTAGCGGGGGGCACTCGAGAGATCCAGTACTTC. Filled out from reference TRBV5-4 and TRBJ2-5, the complete variable domain reads ETGVTQSPTHLIKTRGQQVTLRCSSQSGHNTVSWYQQALGQGPQFIFQYYREEENGRGNFPPRFSGLQFPNYSSELNVNALELDDSALYLCASSLGLAGGTREIQYFGPGTRLLVL.

In this sample, this clonotype turned up many times. The chain recombines TRBV5-1 with TRBJ2-1; tentatively, D is TRBD2 (5 bases). This CDR3 region has 16 residues. CDR1 and CDR2 (germline): SGHRS, YFSETQ. Trimming removed 6 bases at V and 0 bases at J, with 16 bases between. The DNA for the CDR3 is TGCGCCAGCACTACCTCCGGGGTGAGCTCCTACAATGAGCAGTTCTTC. Amino acids: CASTTSGVSSYNEQFF.

This clonotype has a count of ten or more. The chain is built from TRBV4-2 and TRBJ2-4; 13 bases line up with TRBD2. The CDR3 extends over 19 amino acids. V lost 0 bases to trimming and J lost 2 bases; unmatched junction nucleotides: 7. Germline CDR1 and CDR2: LGHNA and YNFKEQ. CDR3 sequence reads: CASSQELAGGRLTKNIQYF. The CDR3 DNA reads TGTGCCAGCAGCCAAGAACTAGCGGGGGGGCGGCTAACCAAAAACATTCAGTACTTC.

This sequence joins TRBV20-1 and TRBJ2-3, with TRBD2 matching 7 bases. The CDR3 is 21 residues long. From germline, CDR1 is DFQATT and CDR2 SNEGSKA (reference sequence). The J segment lost 4 bases and the V segment lost 0 bases, leaving 25 bases of the junction unmatched. The CDR3 sequence is CSARDSIGSGGGGWAADTQYF. CDR3 coding DNA: TGCAGTGCTAGAGATAGTATCGGTAGTGGCGGGGGAGGTTGGGCGGCAGATACGCAGTATTTT.

The V call is TRBV3-1, the J call TRBJ2-3; TRBD2 matches 8 bases. The CDR3 covers 15 residues. From germline, CDR1 is LGHDT and CDR2 YNNKEL (reference sequence). After removal of 1 base from V and 4 bases from J, the junction contained 4 bases not matched to a gene. The CDR3 sequence: CASSQVGAGADTQYF. As DNA, the CDR3 is TGTGCCAGCAGCCAAGTCGGAGCGGGGGCAGATACGCAGTATTTT.

This clonotype was counted a single time. A read error is possible here, since a much larger clone lies one base away. CDR3 sequence reads: CVSSSRDRGTEAFF. The CDR3 bases are TGTGTCAGCAGCTCCCGGGACAGGGGCACTGAAGCTTTCTTT. The chain has TRBV7-2 and TRBJ1-1; 10 bases align to TRBD1. Germline V CDR1 and CDR2: SGHTA, FQGNSA. The CDR3 has 14 amino acids.

The sample holds many counts of this clonotype. The V and J genes are TRBV4-1 and TRBJ2-2; D gene unclear. Germline V gene lookup returns CDR1 MGHRA and CDR2 YSYEKL. With 0 bases removed from V and 3 bases from J, the gap between germline ends came to 11 bases. The CDR3 runs to 16 residues. The CDR3 is CASSQDLRLHTGELFF. CDR3 sequence (DNA): TGCGCCAGCAGCCAAGATCTCCGACTCCACACCGGGGAGCTGTTTTTT.

This clonotype has at least ten counts. V and J are TRBV20-1 and TRBJ2-1, with TRBD1 matching 8 bases. With 5 bases clipped from V and 1 base from J, the junction kept 7 bases outside the gene matches. Germline V gene data show CDR1 as DFQATT and CDR2 as SNEGSKA (reference sequence). CDR3 size: 15 residues. CDR3 sequence (DNA): TGCAGTGCTGCCGCTACAGGGGGATCCTACAATGAGCAGTTCTTC. Translation: CSAAATGGSYNEQFF.

This clonotype has a count of ten or more. V is TRBV5-4 and J is TRBJ2-1, with D possibly being TRBD1 (6 bases). Germline CDR1 and CDR2: SGHNT and YYREEE (reference sequence). V shed 4 bases and J shed 2 bases, with 19 bases lying between them. The CDR3 is made up of 17 amino acids. The CDR3 DNA is TGTGCCAGCAGCGGGGGCGCAGGGGCCCTCGCCTACAATGAGCAGTTCTTC. It specifies CASSGGAGALAYNEQFF.